The clone carrying this T cell receptor beta chain was counted ten times or more. The data belong to a study of blood T cell repertoires in COVID-19. Trimming took 6 bases from V and 7 from J, leaving 19 bases between them. The germline gives CDR1 MNHEY, CDR2 SMNVEV (reference sequence). The CDR3 extends over 16 amino acids. The assay was immunoSEQ multiplex PCR, and TCRdb's table has in-frame clones only and misses some. The sample shows roughly 110,000 clones, 86% of them seen only once. The sample comprised peripheral blood. This chain links TRBV27 with TRBJ1-6; no reliable D call. This TCR was sampled from a man aged 35 to 55 with acute or convalescent COVID-19. CDR3 DNA: TGTGCCAGCAGGAACCCCGGGTCCGCGGGCAATTCACCCCTCCACTTT. Its translation: CASRNPGSAGNSPLHF.